The T cell receptor beta chain under discussion was sequenced for a study of blood T cells in healthy people across ages. This clonotype was picked up a small number of times. What it binds is unknown. Combining a sample-barcoded 5' primer with a J-beta primer mix, a second PCR ran for roughly 7 to 12 cycles. Per-sample output comprised a minimum of 2.5 million paired-end reads containing CDR3. TCRdb reprocessed the 5' RACE reads with MiXCR, giving one entry per CDR3 protein. Of over a million distinct CDR3 sequences listed, around 45% were seen once; the top ten hold about 19%. Study-level results: Any conclusive comparison of naive versus antigen-experienced cells was prevented by using unsorted PBMCs. TCR beta diversity, measured per million T cells, fell in a roughly linear way with age. With donor CMV status unknown, expanded clonotype changes were possibly confounded.

Germline CDR1 MNHNY, CDR2 SVGAGI (reference sequence). The CDR3 loop spans 15 amino acids. J was trimmed by 5 bases and V by 6 bases; bases with no gene match: 10. The sample consisted of blood. This sequence was found in a woman aged 55-69 years in good health. J is TRBJ2-1 and V is TRBV6-6; 7 bases agree with TRBD2. The CDR3 loop reads CASSPPPGGNNEQFF. The CDR3 coding sequence is TGTGCCAGCAGCCCTCCCCCGGGGGGTAACAATGAGCAGTTCTTC.